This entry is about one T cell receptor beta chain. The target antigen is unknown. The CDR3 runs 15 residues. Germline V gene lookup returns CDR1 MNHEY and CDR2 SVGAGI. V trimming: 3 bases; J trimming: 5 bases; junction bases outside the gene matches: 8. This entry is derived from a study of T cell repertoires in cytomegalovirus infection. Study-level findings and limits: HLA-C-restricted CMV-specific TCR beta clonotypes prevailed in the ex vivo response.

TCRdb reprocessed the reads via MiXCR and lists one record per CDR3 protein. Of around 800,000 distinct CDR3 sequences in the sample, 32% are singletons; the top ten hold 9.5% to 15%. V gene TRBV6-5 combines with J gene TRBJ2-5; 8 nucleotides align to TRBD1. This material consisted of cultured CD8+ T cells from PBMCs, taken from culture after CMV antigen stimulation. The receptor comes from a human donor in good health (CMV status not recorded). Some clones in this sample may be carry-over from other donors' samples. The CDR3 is CASSYWQGAFETQYF. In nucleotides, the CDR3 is TGTGCCAGCAGTTATTGGCAGGGGGCCTTCGAGACCCAGTACTTC.